This is a list of T cell receptor beta chains from one sample in a study of shared clonotypes between healthy human individuals. Generated by immunoSEQ multiplex PCR, the TCRdb table keeps only in-frame clones and is missing some. Altogether approximately 2.3 million clones are present, 93% being singletons, with the ten largest covering approximately 0.4%. The sequenced sample consisted of naive CD4+ T cells from PBMCs. The receptors derive from a man younger than 30 in good health. Some clones in this sample may be carry-over from other donors' samples. Both conserved end residues are part of each CDR3. The D gene is left open where the match is weak. Clone size is given for some rows only: seen once, a few or many times, or a class if the clone is expanded.

d_call: NA
v_call: TRBV7-9
cdr3_length: 13
j_call: TRBJ2-3
clone_size: NA
cdr3_aa: CASSVGAADTQYF
cdr3_nt: TGTGCCAGCAGCGTAGGGGCGGCAGATACGCAGTATTTT

d_call: NA
v_call: TRBV9
cdr3_length: 16
j_call: TRBJ1-4
clone_size: NA
cdr3_aa: CASSVDPRGFNEKLFF
cdr3_nt: TGTGCCAGCAGCGTAGACCCAAGGGGATTTAATGAAAAACTGTTTTTT

d_call: TRBD2
v_call: TRBV5-4
cdr3_length: 14
j_call: TRBJ2-7
clone_size: NA
cdr3_aa: CASSRNLAGDEQYF
cdr3_nt: TGTGCCAGCAGCCGGAACCTAGCGGGCGACGAGCAGTACTTC

d_call: TRBD1
v_call: TRBV2
cdr3_length: 16
j_call: TRBJ2-1
clone_size: NA
cdr3_aa: CASSEAHPGGGYEQFF
cdr3_nt: TGTGCCAGCAGTGAAGCCCACCCAGGGGGCGGATATGAGCAGTTCTTC

d_call: TRBD1
v_call: TRBV2
cdr3_length: 17
j_call: TRBJ1-2
clone_size: NA
cdr3_aa: CASIRDRGPVRYYGYTF
cdr3_nt: TGTGCCAGCATAAGGGACAGGGGTCCGGTAAGGTACTATGGCTACACCTTC

d_call: NA
v_call: TRBV5-4
cdr3_length: 13
j_call: TRBJ1-5
clone_size: NA
cdr3_aa: CASSLGQGQPQHF
cdr3_nt: TGTGCCAGCAGCTTGGGCCAGGGTCAGCCCCAGCATTTT

d_call: NA
v_call: TRBV4-3
cdr3_length: 16
j_call: TRBJ1-5
clone_size: NA
cdr3_aa: CASSQDAGRGNQPQHF
cdr3_nt: TGCGCCAGCAGCCAAGATGCAGGGAGGGGGAATCAGCCCCAGCATTTT

d_call: TRBD2
v_call: TRBV10-3
cdr3_length: 14
j_call: TRBJ2-3
clone_size: NA
cdr3_aa: CAISASGSTDTQYF
cdr3_nt: TGTGCCATCAGCGCTAGCGGGAGCACAGATACGCAGTATTTT

d_call: NA
v_call: TRBV4-1
cdr3_length: 12
j_call: TRBJ2-7
clone_size: NA
cdr3_aa: CASSQTFGEQYF
cdr3_nt: TGCGCCAGCAGCCAAACCTTCGGCGAGCAGTACTTC

d_call: TRBD1
v_call: TRBV2
cdr3_length: 15
j_call: TRBJ1-5
clone_size: few
cdr3_aa: CASSRTGDSNQPQHF
cdr3_nt: TGTGCCAGCAGTCGGACAGGGGATAGCAATCAGCCCCAGCATTTT

d_call: NA
v_call: TRBV7-3
cdr3_length: 13
j_call: TRBJ1-1
clone_size: few
cdr3_aa: CASRYGGNTEAFF
cdr3_nt: TGTGCCAGCAGATACGGAGGAAACACTGAAGCTTTCTTT